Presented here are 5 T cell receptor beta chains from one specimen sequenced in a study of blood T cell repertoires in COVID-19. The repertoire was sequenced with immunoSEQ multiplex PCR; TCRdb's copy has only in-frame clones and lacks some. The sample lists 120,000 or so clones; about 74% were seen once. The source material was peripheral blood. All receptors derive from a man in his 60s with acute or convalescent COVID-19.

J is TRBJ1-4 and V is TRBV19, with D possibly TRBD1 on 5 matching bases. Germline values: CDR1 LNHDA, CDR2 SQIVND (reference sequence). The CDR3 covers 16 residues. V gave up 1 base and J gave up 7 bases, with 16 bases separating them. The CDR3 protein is CASSIGGAGQGEKLFF. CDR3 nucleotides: TGTGCCAGTAGTATAGGAGGAGCAGGGCAGGGTGAAAAACTGTTTTTT.

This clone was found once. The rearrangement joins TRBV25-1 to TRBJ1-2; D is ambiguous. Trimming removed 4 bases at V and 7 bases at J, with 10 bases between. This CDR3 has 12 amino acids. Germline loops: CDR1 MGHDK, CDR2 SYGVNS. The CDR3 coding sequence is TGTGCCAGCAGTGTGACGTCGGGTGGCTACACCTTC. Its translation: CASSVTSGGYTF.

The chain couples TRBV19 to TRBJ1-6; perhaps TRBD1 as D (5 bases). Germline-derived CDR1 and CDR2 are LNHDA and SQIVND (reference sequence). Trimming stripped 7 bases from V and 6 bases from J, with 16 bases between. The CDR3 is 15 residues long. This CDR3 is CASNPTGHLNSPLHF. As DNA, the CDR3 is TGTGCCAGTAACCCCACCGGACACCTTAATTCACCCCTCCACTTT.

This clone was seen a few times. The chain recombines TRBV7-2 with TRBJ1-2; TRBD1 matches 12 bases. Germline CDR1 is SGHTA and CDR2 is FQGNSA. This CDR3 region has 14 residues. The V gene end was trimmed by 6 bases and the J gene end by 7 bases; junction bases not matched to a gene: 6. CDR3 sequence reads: CASRSPGQGAGYTF. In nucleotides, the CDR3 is TGTGCCAGCAGGTCGCCGGGACAGGGGGCTGGCTACACCTTC.

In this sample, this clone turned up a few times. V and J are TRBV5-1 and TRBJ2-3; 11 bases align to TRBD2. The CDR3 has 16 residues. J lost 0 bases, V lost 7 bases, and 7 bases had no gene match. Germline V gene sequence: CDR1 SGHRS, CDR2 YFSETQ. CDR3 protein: CASGTGLADSTDTQYF. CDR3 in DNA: TGCGCCAGCGGGACGGGACTAGCGGATAGCACAGATACGCAGTATTTT.